This is a list of T cell receptor beta chains from one sample in a study of shared clonotypes between healthy human individuals. TCRdb's table, derived via immunoSEQ multiplex PCR, lists solely in-frame clones and lacks some. The sample contains some 500,000 clones, approximately 77% of which appear only once. Sequenced material: PBMCs. All receptors come from a woman between 40 and 50 years old in good health. Some clones in this sample may be carry-over from other donors' samples. The CDR3 runs from the conserved cysteine through the conserved F or W. D genes are given only for firm matches. Some rows have no size entry. The others give once, few or many, or a class for an expanded clone.

>.|TRBJ2-1|few|TRBV9
CASSADPGDSIDEQFF
TGTGCCAGCAGCGCGGACCCAGGGGATTCCATCGATGAGCAGTTCTTC
>.|TRBJ2-7|.|TRBV6-1
CASSNLWGSAEQYF
TGTGCCAGCAGTAACCTATGGGGGAGTGCCGAGCAGTACTTC
>.|TRBJ2-2|.|TRBV27
CASSLTAFNTGELFF
TGTGCCAGCAGTTTAACAGCTTTCAACACCGGGGAGCTGTTTTTT
>TRBD2|TRBJ2-7|.|TRBV7-8
CASSLAGGGTYEQYF
TGTGCCAGCAGCCTCGCGGGGGGAGGGACCTACGAGCAGTACTTC
>.|TRBJ1-5|.|TRBV30
CASSRGRDQPQHF
TGTGCCTCTTCCCGGGGGCGAGATCAGCCCCAGCATTTT
>.|TRBJ2-5|.|TRBV18
CASSQRHEETQYF
TGTGCCAGCTCACAGCGGCATGAAGAGACCCAGTACTTC
>TRBD2|TRBJ2-1|.|TRBV25-1
CASSEPPGLAMPYNEQFF
TGTGCCAGCAGTGAACCCCCGGGACTAGCGATGCCCTACAATGAGCAGTTCTTC
>.|TRBJ2-5|.|TRBV7-9
CASSFSLATETQYF
TGTGCCAGCAGCTTTAGCCTGGCTACGGAGACCCAGTACTTC
>.|TRBJ1-4|.|TRBV6-5
CASSYQGSTNEKLFF
TGTGCCAGCAGTTATCAGGGATCAACTAATGAAAAACTGTTTTTT
>TRBD1|TRBJ1-5|.|TRBV11-3
CASSLPGGTVWNQPQHF
TGTGCCAGCAGCTTACCTGGCGGGACAGTTTGGAATCAGCCCCAGCATTTT
>TRBD1|TRBJ2-7|.|TRBV19
CASSSSGGRPHEQYF
TGTGCCAGTAGTTCGTCAGGGGGAAGGCCCCACGAGCAGTACTTC
>TRBD2|TRBJ2-2|.|TRBV5-1
CASSLRLAGFGGTGELFF
TGCGCCAGCAGCCTCAGACTAGCGGGATTCGGGGGCACCGGGGAGCTGTTTTTT
>TRBD1|TRBJ1-5|few|TRBV19
CASSLGQGANQPQHF
TGTGCCAGTAGCCTTGGACAGGGGGCTAATCAGCCCCAGCATTTT
>.|TRBJ1-5|.|TRBV28
CASRTTGNQPQHF
TGTGCCAGCAGGACGACAGGAAATCAGCCCCAGCATTTT
>.|TRBJ2-7|.|TRBV9
CASSVGAYWREQYF
TGTGCCAGCAGCGTAGGAGCATACTGGCGCGAGCAGTACTTC
>.|TRBJ2-7|.|TRBV4-1
CASSQVGDEQYF
TGCGCCAGCAGCCAAGTGGGTGACGAGCAGTACTTC
>.|TRBJ2-7|.|TRBV27
CASSDLGALSYEQYF
TGTGCCAGCAGTGATTTGGGCGCCCTCTCCTACGAGCAGTACTTC
>.|TRBJ1-2|.|TRBV7-2
CASSLVQGVYTF
TGTGCCAGCAGCTTAGTTCAGGGTGTCTACACCTTC
>.|TRBJ2-7|.|TRBV7-9
CASSPGRGEPYEQYF
TGTGCCAGCAGCCCGGGTAGGGGAGAACCCTACGAGCAGTACTTC
>.|TRBJ1-5|.|TRBV30
CAWESGKNQPQHF
TGTGCCTGGGAATCAGGTAAAAATCAGCCCCAGCATTTT
>TRBD1|TRBJ2-3|.|TRBV29-1
CSVGQGATDTQYF
TGCAGCGTTGGCCAGGGGGCCACAGATACGCAGTATTTT
>.|TRBJ2-7|many|TRBV27
CASSLSRSRDEQYF
TGTGCCAGCAGTTTATCGAGGTCAAGGGACGAGCAGTACTTC
>TRBD2|TRBJ2-1|.|TRBV7-9
CASSLGRTSGSSHNEQFF
TGTGCCAGCAGCCTCGGTAGGACTAGCGGGAGTTCCCACAATGAGCAGTTCTTC
>.|TRBJ2-2|.|TRBV4-1
CASSRGRNTGELFF
TGCGCCAGCAGCCGAGGTCGGAACACCGGGGAGCTGTTTTTT
>.|TRBJ1-1|once|TRBV7-9
CASSPSYGATNTEAFF
TGTGCCAGCAGCCCCTCATATGGGGCCACTAACACTGAAGCTTTCTTT
>.|TRBJ2-3|.|TRBV5-1
CASREGPLTDTQYF
TGCGCCAGCCGGGAAGGGCCCCTAACAGATACGCAGTATTTT
>.|TRBJ2-5|.|TRBV28
CASRKQGLETQYF
TGTGCCAGCAGGAAACAGGGTTTGGAGACCCAGTACTTC
>TRBD1|TRBJ2-7|.|TRBV5-1
CASSLGQGTEQYF
TGCGCCAGCAGCTTGGGACAGGGGACTGAGCAGTACTTC
>TRBD1|TRBJ1-5|.|TRBV5-8
CASSLWTGGMVGQPQHF
TGTGCCAGCAGCTTGTGGACAGGGGGCATGGTGGGTCAGCCCCAGCATTTT
>.|TRBJ1-2|.|TRBV29-1
CSVAGAQGSSYGYTF
TGCAGCGTTGCCGGCGCCCAAGGATCATCCTATGGCTACACCTTC
>.|TRBJ1-1|.|TRBV10-1
CASSESRKEGEAFF
TGCGCCAGCAGTGAGTCACGGAAGGAAGGTGAAGCTTTCTTT
>.|TRBJ2-3|.|TRBV7-6
CASSLGGMGGDTQYF
TGTGCCAGCAGCTTAGGCGGGATGGGAGGAGATACGCAGTATTTT
>.|TRBJ2-7|many|TRBV7-9
CASTTGGKSYEQYF
TGTGCCAGCACCACTGGGGGGAAATCCTACGAGCAGTACTTC
>.|TRBJ1-1|.|TRBV4-1
CASSQGVGGENTEAFF
TGCGCCAGCAGCCAAGGGGTGGGGGGGGAGAACACTGAAGCTTTCTTT
>.|TRBJ2-7|.|TRBV2
CASSSDPYEQYF
TGTGCCAGCAGCTCAGATCCCTACGAGCAGTACTTC
>TRBD2|TRBJ2-5|.|TRBV19
CASSIVGGSETQYF
TGTGCCAGTAGTATAGTGGGCGGGAGTGAGACCCAGTACTTC
>.|TRBJ1-3|.|TRBV9
CASSVPPSVAGNTIYF
TGTGCCAGCAGCGTACCCCCAAGCGTGGCTGGAAACACCATATATTTT
>.|TRBJ2-1|.|TRBV4-2
CASSQDPSASYNEQFF
TGTGCCAGCAGCCAAGATCCTAGCGCCTCCTACAATGAGCAGTTCTTC
>.|TRBJ2-1|.|TRBV29-1
CSVERDRSYNEQFF
TGCAGCGTTGAAAGGGACCGAAGCTACAATGAGCAGTTCTTC
>.|TRBJ2-3|.|TRBV2
CASSELGATDTQYF
TGTGCCAGCAGTGAACTCGGGGCGACAGATACGCAGTATTTT
>TRBD2|TRBJ2-1|.|TRBV28
CASSGLAGSSYNEQFF
TGTGCCAGCAGTGGACTAGCGGGGAGCTCCTACAATGAGCAGTTCTTC
>TRBD1|TRBJ2-6|.|TRBV5-5
CASSPEGAGANVLTF
TGTGCCAGCAGCCCCGAGGGGGCCGGGGCCAACGTCCTGACTTTC
>.|TRBJ1-2|.|TRBV28
CASSLSGSGYTF
TGTGCCAGCAGTTTATCTGGGAGCGGCTACACCTTC
>TRBD2|TRBJ2-1|.|TRBV4-1
CASSQGGGVNEQFF
TGCGCCAGCAGCCAAGGCGGGGGGGTGAATGAGCAGTTCTTC
>TRBD1|TRBJ2-7|.|TRBV14
CASSQLGQGAGIREQYF
TGTGCCAGCAGCCAACTTGGACAGGGGGCCGGGATCCGCGAGCAGTACTTC
>TRBD1|TRBJ2-6|.|TRBV7-3
CASSLQGAGANVLTF
TGTGCCAGCAGCCTACAGGGGGCTGGGGCCAACGTCCTGACTTTC
>TRBD2|TRBJ2-1|.|TRBV2
CASRELTGLGLREQFF
TGTGCCAGCAGGGAACTCACGGGACTAGGATTACGTGAGCAGTTCTTC
>.|TRBJ1-1|.|TRBV4-2
CASNQILNTEAFF
TGTGCCAGCAACCAAATTTTGAACACTGAAGCTTTCTTT
>TRBD2|TRBJ2-3|.|TRBV5-6
CASSLWASGSGADTQYF
TGTGCCAGCAGCTTGTGGGCTAGCGGGAGTGGGGCAGATACGCAGTATTTT
>.|TRBJ1-5|few|TRBV19
CASSPAGAAANQPQHF
TGTGCCAGTAGTCCCGCCGGGGCGGCAGCTAATCAGCCCCAGCATTTT
>.|TRBJ2-2|.|TRBV5-1
CASSLVAGNTGELFF
TGCGCCAGCAGCTTGGTCGCAGGCAACACCGGGGAGCTGTTTTTT
>.|TRBJ2-5|.|TRBV4-1
CASSQGPQETQYF
TGCGCCAGCAGCCAGGGTCCGCAAGAGACCCAGTACTTC
>.|TRBJ2-7|.|TRBV28
CASSSTLYEQYF
TGTGCCAGCAGTTCGACCTTATACGAGCAGTACTTC
>TRBD1|TRBJ1-5|few|TRBV7-3
CASSLRQGQPQHF
TGTGCCAGCAGCTTAAGACAGGGTCAGCCCCAGCATTTT
>.|TRBJ2-5|many|TRBV18
CASSPPLASSVGAETQYF
TGTGCCAGCTCACCGCCCCTCGCGAGTAGCGTTGGGGCGGAGACCCAGTACTTC